Sequencing of this TCR beta chain was carried out in a study of cytomegalovirus exposure and HLA in healthy donors. This CDR3 region has 14 residues. CDR1 is KGHSH, CDR2 LQKENI, per germline. The V end was cut by 3 bases, the J end by 6 bases, with 11 bases between. Overall study results and limits: Data from an earlier analysis indicated that most TCR beta V segments were productive either about 87% or about 30% of the time.

The PCR ran on 60 Vbeta and 13 Jbeta primers. Generated by immunoSEQ multiplex PCR, the TCRdb table keeps only in-frame clones and is missing some. The sample holds around 100,000 clones, 80% to 90% seen once. Concerning this clone itself: What it binds is not known.

The sequencing input was PBMCs. This clonotype originated in a man aged 25 to 45 in good health and CMV-seropositive. The rearrangement links TRBV18 to TRBJ2-2, with D possibly matching TRBD1 (5 bases). In nucleotides, the CDR3 is TGTGCCAGCTCACCCTTAGGGGTAGCCGGGGAGCTGTTTTTT. This translates into CASSPLGVAGELFF.